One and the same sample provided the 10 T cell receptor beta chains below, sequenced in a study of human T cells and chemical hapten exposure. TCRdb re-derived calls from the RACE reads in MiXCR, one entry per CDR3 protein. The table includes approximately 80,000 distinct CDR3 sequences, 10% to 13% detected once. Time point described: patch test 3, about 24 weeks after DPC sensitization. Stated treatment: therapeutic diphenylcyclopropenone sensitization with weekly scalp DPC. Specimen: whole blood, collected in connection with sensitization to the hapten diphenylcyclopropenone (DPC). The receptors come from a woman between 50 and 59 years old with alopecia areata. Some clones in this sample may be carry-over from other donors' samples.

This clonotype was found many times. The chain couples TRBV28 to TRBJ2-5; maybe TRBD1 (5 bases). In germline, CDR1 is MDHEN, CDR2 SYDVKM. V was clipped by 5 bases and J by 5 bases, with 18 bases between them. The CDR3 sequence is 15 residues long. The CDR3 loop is CASSPPFGAMETQYF. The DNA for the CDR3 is TGTGCCAGCAGTCCCCCCTTTGGGGCTATGGAGACCCAGTACTTC.

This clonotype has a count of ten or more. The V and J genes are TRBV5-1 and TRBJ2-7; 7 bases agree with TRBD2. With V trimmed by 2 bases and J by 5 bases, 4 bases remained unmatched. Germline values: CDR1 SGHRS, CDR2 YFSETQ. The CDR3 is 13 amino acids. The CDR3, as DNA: TGCGCCAGCAGCTTTGGACTAGGGGACGAGCAGTACTTC. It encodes CASSFGLGDEQYF.

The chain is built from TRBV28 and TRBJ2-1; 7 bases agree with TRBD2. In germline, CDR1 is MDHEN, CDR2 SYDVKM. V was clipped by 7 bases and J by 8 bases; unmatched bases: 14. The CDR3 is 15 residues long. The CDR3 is CASNVGGGLVYEQFF. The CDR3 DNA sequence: TGTGCCAGCAATGTCGGGGGAGGGCTGGTCTATGAGCAGTTCTTC.

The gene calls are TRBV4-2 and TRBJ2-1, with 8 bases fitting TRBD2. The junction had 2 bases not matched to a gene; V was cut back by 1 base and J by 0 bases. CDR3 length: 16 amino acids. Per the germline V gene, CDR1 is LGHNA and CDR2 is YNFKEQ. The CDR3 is CASSQAAGGSYNEQFF. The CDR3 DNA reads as TGTGCCAGCAGCCAAGCGGCGGGAGGCTCCTACAATGAGCAGTTCTTC.

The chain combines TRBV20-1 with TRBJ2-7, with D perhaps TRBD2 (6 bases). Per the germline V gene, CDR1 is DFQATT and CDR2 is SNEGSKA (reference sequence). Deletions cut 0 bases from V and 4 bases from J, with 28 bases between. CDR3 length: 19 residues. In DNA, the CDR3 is TGCAGTGCTAGAGATAAGGAACCAAGAGTGATAGCGGACTTTTACGAGCAGTACTTC. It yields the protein CSARDKEPRVIADFYEQYF.

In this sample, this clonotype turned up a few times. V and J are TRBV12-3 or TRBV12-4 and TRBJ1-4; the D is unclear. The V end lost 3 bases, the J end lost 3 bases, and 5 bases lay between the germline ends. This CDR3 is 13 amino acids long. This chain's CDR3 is CASSLRSNEKLFF. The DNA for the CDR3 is TGTGCCAGCAGTTTGCGGTCTAATGAAAAACTGTTTTTT.

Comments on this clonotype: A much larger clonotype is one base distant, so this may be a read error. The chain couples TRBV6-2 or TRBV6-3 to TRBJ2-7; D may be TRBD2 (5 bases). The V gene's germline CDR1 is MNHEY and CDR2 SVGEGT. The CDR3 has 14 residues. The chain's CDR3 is CANSYLEGSYEQYF. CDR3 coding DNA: TGTGCCAACAGTTACCTCGAGGGCTCCTACGAGCAGTACTTC.

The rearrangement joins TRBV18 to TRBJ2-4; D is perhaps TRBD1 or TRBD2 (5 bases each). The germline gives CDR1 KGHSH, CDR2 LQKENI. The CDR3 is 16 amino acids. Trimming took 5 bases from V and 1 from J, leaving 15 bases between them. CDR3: CASSGTGAVAKNIQYF. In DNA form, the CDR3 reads TGTGCCAGCTCAGGCACCGGGGCTGTGGCCAAAAACATTCAGTACTTC.

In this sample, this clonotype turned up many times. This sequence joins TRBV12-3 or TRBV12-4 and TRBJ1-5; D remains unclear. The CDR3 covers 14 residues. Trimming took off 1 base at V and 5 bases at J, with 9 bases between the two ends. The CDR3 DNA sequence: TGTGCCAGCAGTTTAGACCAGTCCCATCAGCCCCAGCATTTT. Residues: CASSLDQSHQPQHF.

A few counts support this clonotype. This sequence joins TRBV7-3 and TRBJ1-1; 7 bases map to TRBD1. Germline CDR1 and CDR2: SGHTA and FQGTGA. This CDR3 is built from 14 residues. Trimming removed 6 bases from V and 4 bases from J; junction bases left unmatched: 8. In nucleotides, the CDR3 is TGTGCCAGCAGTGCTGTGAAGGGGGCCACTGAAGCTTTCTTT. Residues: CASSAVKGATEAFF.